The present TCR beta chain was sequenced within a study of blood T cell repertoires in COVID-19 (TCRdb year 2020). Background on the whole study: Samples covering the acute and convalescent phases of COVID-19 were provided by collaborators in the United States, Italy and Spain. The material from the prospective study consisted of cDNA or gDNA derived from T cells, B-cell-depleted T cells, or PBMCs. Deeply sampled blood TCRbeta repertoires from subjects exposed to, actively infected with, or recovered from COVID-19 were included in the dataset. A freely available public database, intended as a resource for researchers studying the immune response to SARS-CoV-2, is where the repertoires were released. The samples were drawn from the first 160 participants of the ongoing ImmuneRACE study and from over a thousand subjects provided by 6 global collaborators. The sample metadata nearly always contained a de-identified subject ID, COVID-19 status, age in years and sex. Where HLA class I and class II types were available, the types were taken from metadata supplied by the sample provider, not from assay-based typing.

TCRbeta CDR3 regions were amplified from genomic DNA by means of the immunoSEQ Assay, a bias-controlled multiplex PCR. Regarding the original processing steps: Nucleated cell counts per sample were estimated from amplification of reference gene primers within the assay. To quantify the absolute abundance of each unique TCRbeta CDR3 rearrangement, sequence reads were collapsed and filtered. For each sample, productive Simpson clonality was calculated by taking the square root of Simpson's diversity index across productive rearrangements. The source is immuneACCESS, and TCRdb retained only in-frame sequences with V and J called. Part of the clones is not carried over; for the studies checked, unresolved V genes explain less than half of this, and the remainder is unexplained. V and J calls and clone size follow that table, whereas D and trimming were derived from the DNA. This sample lists 200,000 to 300,000 clones; 80% to 90% were detected once. The leading ten clones occupy over 1.5% of the sample.

Looking up the germline V gene yields CDR1 SGHRS and CDR2 YFSETQ. The CDR3 runs 15 amino acids, cysteine and phenylalanine included. The sequence is cut down to CDR3 DNA, 45 bases in frame from base 1. Here V drops 3 bases and J drops 9 bases, and the junction holds 8 bases not matched to any gene. The collaborating institutions used their own protocols to collect whole blood in K2EDTA tubes. For TCRbeta analysis, collaborators shipped samples as frozen whole blood, isolated PBMCs, or DNA extracted from either of those sample types. Points on this clone: Its recognized antigen is unknown. Base qualities are not at hand, and no much larger clone is one base apart.

What the work shows at the level of the full study, not this receptor alone: The quantity of clinical and demographic metadata differed by source and by participant and was supplied without curation.

This sequence uses TRBV5-1 and TRBJ1-6; 8 bases in the middle match TRBD1. What was sequenced was peripheral blood. The receptor's source is a man aged 30-40 years with active or convalescent COVID-19. Read as DNA, the sequence is TGCGCCAGCAGCTCGGATCAGGGGGCGGGTTCACCCCTCCACTTT. Its product reads: CASSSDQGAGSPLHF.